Each of the 20 T cell receptor beta chains below was sequenced from the same sample in a study of a mutant IDH1 vaccine in newly diagnosed glioma (TCRdb year 2021). Library construction relied on the immunoSEQ multiplex PCR assay. In TCRdb, the immuneACCESS table is reduced to in-frame sequences with V and J assigned. These tables do not hold every clone; where another copy was compared, an unresolved V gene accounts for under half, and the others remain unexplained. This sample comprises under 85,000 clones, 75% to 90% of them detected only once. Together, the top ten hold 0.7% to 0.95% of the sample. No antigens are known for them. The time point label of this sample denotes: week 23, last vaccination. Every vaccine dose consisted of 300 ug of a 20-mer mutant IDH1 peptide in Montanide, administered subcutaneously together with topical imiquimod. Material: PBMCs, obtained from a glioma patient whose treatment included an IDH1 peptide vaccine. These receptors were collected from a woman aged 50 to 60 with glioma.

In this sample, this clone turned up once. This rearrangement joins TRBV28 to TRBJ1-1, with 11 bases aligning to TRBD1. After removal of 4 bases from V and 3 bases from J, the junction contained 10 bases not matched to a gene. This CDR3 region has 17 residues. The germline CDR1 and CDR2 sequences are MDHEN and SYDVKM. CDR3 nucleotide sequence: TGTGCCAGCAGTTCGGACAGGGGGCGCGGGGCCCACACTGAAGCTTTCTTT. It yields the protein CASSSDRGRGAHTEAFF.

The V gene is TRBV15, the J gene TRBJ2-3, with 8 bases lining up with TRBD1. Germline V lookup: CDR1 LNHNV, CDR2 YYDKDF (reference sequence). The CDR3 spans 21 residues. The trim removed 0 bases at V and 3 bases at J, leaving 20 bases unmatched. The CDR3 is CATSRDRCMGHRGSGTDTQYF. The CDR3 DNA follows: TGTGCCACCAGCAGAGATAGGTGTATGGGGCACAGGGGGTCAGGAACAGATACGCAGTATTTT.

Only one count was recorded for this clone. V and J are TRBV7-9 and TRBJ2-5, with TRBD1 as a possible D gene (6 bases). The end of the DNA aligns better with TRBJ2-7, so the J call may be wrong. This CDR3 comprises 13 residues. Germline V gene sequence: CDR1 SEHNR, CDR2 FQNEAQ (reference sequence). CDR3 in DNA: TGTGCCAGCAGCCGAACAGGGATGTACGAGCAGTACTTC. This translates into CASSRTGMYEQYF.

The table lists this clone with a count of one. The rearrangement links TRBV10-1 to TRBJ2-5, with a tentative D call TRBD2 (5 bases). The CDR3 is 13 amino acids. The V and J ends lost 0 bases and 10 bases respectively, with 12 bases between them. Germline V lookup: CDR1 WNHNN, CDR2 SYGVQD (reference sequence). This CDR3 reads CASSESVREVQYF. CDR3 in DNA: TGCGCCAGCAGTGAGTCAGTGAGGGAAGTCCAGTACTTC.

This CDR3 is CASSIAAGSTEAFF. The CDR3 DNA reads as TGTGCCAGTAGTATAGCCGCAGGATCCACTGAAGCTTTCTTT. This rearrangement joins TRBV19 to TRBJ1-1; D unresolved. The CDR3 contains 14 residues. V lost 1 base and J 4 bases, leaving 10 bases between the germline ends. Germline CDR1 and CDR2: LNHDA and SQIVND (reference sequence). The entire variable domain, with the rest obtained from reference TRBV19 and TRBJ1-1, is as follows: DGGITQSPKYLFRKEGQNVTLSCEQNLNHDAMYWYRQDPGQGLRLIYYSQIVNDFQKGDIAEGYSVSREKKESFPLTVTSAQKNPTAFYLCASSIAAGSTEAFFGQGTRLTVV.

The CDR3 bases are TGTGCCAGCAGGGCATACGGAGCCTACGAGCAGTACTTC. This codes for CASRAYGAYEQYF. The V gene is TRBV11-1, the J gene TRBJ2-7; D is ambiguous. Between the trimmed V and J ends, which lost 6 bases and 2 bases, there was a span of 11 bases. In germline, CDR1 is SGHAT, CDR2 FQDESV (reference sequence). CDR3 length: 13 residues.

This clone came up a few times. J is TRBJ1-2 and V is TRBV9, with a weak D call TRBD1 (6 bases). Germline CDR1 is SGDLS and CDR2 is YYNGEE. The CDR3 runs to 19 residues. The ends were cut back, 0 bases at V and 6 bases at J, with 27 bases in the middle. CDR3 residues: CASSVGAGVLKGGMDGYTF. In nucleotides, the CDR3 is TGTGCCAGCAGCGTAGGGGCAGGGGTGTTAAAAGGTGGAATGGATGGCTACACCTTC. Full variable domain (rest looked up from reference TRBV9 and TRBJ1-2): DSGVTQTPKHLITATGQRVTLRCSPRSGDLSVYWYQQSLDQGLQFLIQYYNGEERAKGNILERFSAQQFPDLHSELNLSSLELGDSALYFCASSVGAGVLKGGMDGYTFGSGTRLTVV.

The rearrangement uses TRBV4-2 and TRBJ2-3; possibly TRBD1 or TRBD2 for D (5 bases each). There are 18 residues in the CDR3. V was trimmed by 5 bases and J by 4 bases, leaving 25 bases between them. Per the germline V gene, CDR1 is LGHNA and CDR2 is YNFKEQ. The CDR3 reads CASSKSFRDASSADTQYF. The CDR3 DNA sequence: TGTGCCAGCAGCAAATCCTTCCGGGACGCCTCTTCCGCAGATACGCAGTATTTT.

As DNA, the CDR3 is TGTGCCAGCGGCTACGAGCAGTACTTC. As protein: CASGYEQYF. This chain joins TRBV6-1 and TRBJ2-7, with unresolved D. The CDR3 has 9 amino acids. V lost 8 bases, J lost 3 bases, and 2 bases lay in between. The V gene's germline CDR1 is MNHNS and CDR2 SASEGT.

The V call is TRBV2, the J call TRBJ2-7; D tentatively fits TRBD1 or TRBD2 (5 bases each). CDR1 and CDR2 from the germline V gene are SNHLY and FYNNEI. V gave up 3 bases and J gave up 7 bases, with 10 bases separating them. The CDR3 has 12 amino acids. This chain's CDR3 is CASSDDRGEQYF. Written as DNA, the CDR3 is TGTGCCAGCAGTGACGACAGAGGGGAGCAGTACTTC.

The chain uses TRBV29-1 and TRBJ2-7; 12 bases agree with TRBD1. V dropped 5 bases and J dropped 0; count of bases not matched to a gene: 11. This CDR3 region has 17 residues. The germline V gene encodes CDR1 SQVTM and CDR2 ANQGSEA. This CDR3 reads CSVRARDRGQGSYEQYF. CDR3 coding DNA: TGCAGCGTTAGGGCGAGGGACAGGGGGCAAGGCTCCTACGAGCAGTACTTC.

The rearrangement links TRBV7-9 to TRBJ2-7, with a possible D match to TRBD2 (6 bases). Trimming took off 3 bases at V and 4 bases at J, with 16 bases between the two ends. This CDR3 contains 15 residues. Germline-derived CDR1 and CDR2 are SEHNR and FQNEAQ (reference sequence). CDR3 residues: CASSLGGLSFYEQYF. CDR3 bases: TGTGCCAGCAGCTTGGGGGGACTTTCTTTTTACGAGCAGTACTTC.

The rearrangement links TRBV5-1 to TRBJ2-3; D unresolved. The V gene lost 6 bases and the J gene lost 1 base, with 15 bases spanning the gap. The CDR3 sequence is 15 residues long. Germline V gene lookup returns CDR1 SGHRS and CDR2 YFSETQ. For the CDR3, the DNA is TGCGCCAGCACCCAAGGGTGGGTTCGCACAGATACGCAGTATTTT. Encoded protein: CASTQGWVRTDTQYF. Full variable domain (missing parts from reference TRBV5-1 and TRBJ2-3): KAGVTQTPRYLIKTRGQQVTLSCSPISGHRSVSWYQQTPGQGLQFLFEYFSETQRNKGNFPGRFSGRQFSNSRSEMNVSTLELGDSALYLCASTQGWVRTDTQYFGPGTRLTVL.

This chain's CDR3 is CASSNPGPKAKNIQYF. The DNA for the CDR3 is TGTGCCAGCAGCAATCCGGGACCCAAAGCCAAAAACATTCAGTACTTC. V usage is TRBV7-9 and J usage is TRBJ2-4; D might be TRBD1 or TRBD2, each matching 5 bases. Trimming pared 5 bases from V and 0 bases from J, leaving 14 bases between. The CDR3 contains 16 residues. Germline-derived CDR1 and CDR2 are SEHNR and FQNEAQ (reference sequence).

The V and J genes are TRBV30 and TRBJ2-1, with D uncertain. The CDR3 length is 18 residues. Trimming pared 2 bases from V and 0 bases from J, leaving 20 bases between. Germline V gene lookup returns CDR1 GTSNPN and CDR2 SVGIG (reference sequence). CDR3 region: CAWSPTLATHSSYNEQFF. In DNA, the CDR3 is TGTGCCTGGAGTCCCACTTTGGCGACACACAGCTCCTACAATGAGCAGTTCTTC. The entire variable domain, with the rest obtained from reference TRBV30 and TRBJ2-1, is as follows: SQTIHQWPATLVQPVGSPLSLECTVEGTSNPNLYWYRQAAGRGLQLLFYSVGIGQISSEVPQNLSASRPQDRQFILSSKKLLLSDSGFYLCAWSPTLATHSSYNEQFFGPGTRLTVL.

The chain links TRBV19 to TRBJ2-5; 7 bases match TRBD2. Germline V lookup: CDR1 LNHDA, CDR2 SQIVND (reference sequence). Germline trimming cut 3 bases from V and 5 bases from J; bases unmatched to any gene: 9. CDR3 length equals 15 residues. The CDR3 sequence: CASSIGGGAKETQYF. The CDR3, as DNA: TGTGCCAGTAGTATTGGGGGGGGTGCAAAGGAGACCCAGTACTTC.

This clone was recorded once. The chain couples TRBV4-1 to TRBJ2-1; 8 positions agree with TRBD1. Germline CDR1 MGHRA, CDR2 YSYEKL. Unmatched junction bases numbered 3, after V lost 3 bases and J lost 14 bases. The CDR3 is 11 residues long. DNA of the CDR3: TGCGCCAGCAGCCAGGACAGGGTCGAGTTCTTC. The encoded protein is CASSQDRVEFF.

The chain is built from TRBV5-6 and TRBJ1-1, with D uncertain. CDR3 length equals 15 residues. Trimming took off 6 bases at V and 8 bases at J, with 23 bases between the two ends. CDR1 and CDR2 (germline): SGHDT, YYEEEE. CDR3 coding DNA: TGTGCCAGCAACCCTGTTTCCGACCTCATAGGAGAAGCTTTCTTT. As protein: CASNPVSDLIGEAFF.

This clone came up a few times. V is TRBV30 and J is TRBJ1-2; D gene ambiguous. This CDR3 contains 12 residues. Germline CDR1 reads GTSNPN; CDR2 reads SVGIG (reference sequence). The V end lost 0 bases, the J end lost 2 bases, and 4 bases lay between the germline ends. The CDR3 is CAWSVSNYGYTF. In nucleotides, the CDR3 is TGTGCCTGGAGTGTCTCAAACTATGGCTACACCTTC.

CDR3 DNA: TGTGCCATGGGGACTAGCGTCTACAATGAGCAGTTCTTC. It encodes CAMGTSVYNEQFF. The chain couples TRBV30 to TRBJ2-1, with TRBD2 matching 10 bases. V shed 8 bases, J shed 3 bases, and the junction held 4 bases outside the gene matches. CDR1 is GTSNPN, CDR2 SVGIG, per germline (reference sequence). CDR3 size: 13 residues.